This record covers a single T cell receptor (beta chain). The source of the sample is a study of blood T cell repertoires in COVID-19. For the study at large: PBMCs, B-cell-depleted T cells, or T cells provided the cDNA or gDNA that made up the material.

The germline V gene encodes CDR1 WSHSY and CDR2 SAAADI. The CDR3 spans 15 residues. The V segment lost 6 bases and the J segment 2 bases; nucleotides outside the gene matches: 7. As processed by the authors: The authors estimated nucleated cell counts from reference gene primer amplification. Here immunoSEQ multiplex PCR was the method, and the copy in TCRdb shows in-frame clones only, minus some. Clone size and the V and J calls come from that table; the DNA yielded D and trimming. Of 90,000 or so clones in the sample, approximately 79% were seen once. The sample was peripheral blood. The receptor's source is an elderly woman with acute or convalescent COVID-19. This chain uses TRBV10-2 with TRBJ2-7, with 10 bases that match TRBD2. The CDR3 nucleotides are TGCGCCAGCAGACCCACTAGCGGGGAAACCTACGAGCAGTACTTC. Encoded protein: CASRPTSGETYEQYF.